Each of the 24 T cell receptor beta chains below was sequenced from the same sample in a study of cytomegalovirus exposure and HLA in healthy donors. Clones were read by immunoSEQ multiplex PCR, and TCRdb kept only the in-frame ones, dropping some. The data show about 120,000 clones, approximately 87% seen once. The sample was PBMCs. The receptor set was obtained from a woman under 30 in good health and CMV-seropositive.

The CDR3 region is CSALPNAAPTEAFF. CDR3 nucleotide sequence: TGCAGCGCCCTACCTAATGCGGCGCCCACTGAAGCTTTCTTT. V usage is TRBV29-1 and J usage is TRBJ1-1; D not certain. The CDR3 has 14 amino acids. Germline V gene lookup returns CDR1 SQVTM and CDR2 ANQGSEA. V lost 7 bases and J 4 bases, leaving 19 bases between the germline ends.

The J gene is TRBJ2-5, the V gene TRBV18; no firm D call. CDR3 length: 13 amino acids. Trimming cost V 3 bases and J 4 bases, with 9 bases left between them. Germline-derived CDR1 and CDR2 are KGHSH and LQKENI. In nucleotides, the CDR3 is TGTGCCAGCTCACCGCTTGAGCGAGAGACCCAGTACTTC. It specifies CASSPLERETQYF.

The V and J genes are TRBV7-9 and TRBJ1-1; D is undetermined. Trimming cost V 1 base and J 1 base, with 4 bases left between them. The germline V gene has CDR1 SEHNR and CDR2 FQNEAQ (reference sequence). The CDR3 has 13 residues. CDR3 bases: TGTGCCAGCAGCTTAGGCAGGAACACTGAAGCTTTCTTT. Its translation is CASSLGRNTEAFF. Using reference TRBV7-9 and TRBJ1-1 for the parts outside the CDR3, the full variable domain is DTGVSQNPRHKITKRGQNVTFRCDPISEHNRLYWYRQTLGQGPEFLTYFQNEAQLEKSRLLSDRFSAERPKGSFSTLEIQRTEQGDSAMYLCASSLGRNTEAFFGQGTRLTVV.

The gene calls are TRBV6-1 and TRBJ1-6; tentatively, D is TRBD1 (6 bases). The V gene's germline CDR1 is MNHNS and CDR2 SASEGT. V was clipped by 7 bases and J by 5 bases, with 9 bases between them. This CDR3 has 13 amino acids. In DNA, the CDR3 is TGTGCCAGCATGGACAGAAATAATTCACCCCTCCACTTT. It codes for CASMDRNNSPLHF.

This clone was recorded only once. The chain couples TRBV2 to TRBJ1-2; 11 bases fit TRBD1. The CDR3 is 17 residues long. The V gene's germline CDR1 is SNHLY and CDR2 FYNNEI. Trimming cost V 4 bases and J 7 bases; bases outside gene matches: 14. The CDR3 reads CASSATLGTGGAPGYTF. The CDR3 region has the DNA TGTGCCAGCAGTGCTACGCTGGGGACAGGGGGTGCCCCTGGCTACACCTTC. The whole variable domain, filled in from reference TRBV2 and TRBJ1-2, reads EPEVTQTPSHQVTQMGQEVILRCVPISNHLYFYWYRQILGQKVEFLVSFYNNEISEKSEIFDDQFSVERPDGSNFTLKIRSTKLEDSAMYFCASSATLGTGGAPGYTFGSGTRLTVV.

The chain links TRBV14 to TRBJ2-2; 9 bases align to TRBD1. The germline V gene has CDR1 SGHDN and CDR2 FVKESK. The CDR3 is made up of 15 amino acids. With 6 bases clipped from V and 6 bases from J, the junction kept 8 bases outside the gene matches. CDR3 in DNA: TGTGCCAGCAGAAAATCACAGGGGGCCGCCGGGGAGCTGTTTTTT. Translating gives CASRKSQGAAGELFF. The variable domain in full, with the rest retrieved from reference TRBV14 and TRBJ2-2, is EAGVTQFPSHSVIEKGQTVTLRCDPISGHDNLYWYRRVMGKEIKFLLHFVKESKQDESGMPNNRFLAERTGGTYSTLKVQPAELEDSGVYFCASRKSQGAAGELFFGEGSRLTVL.

The chain joins TRBV5-1 to TRBJ1-1, with 8 bases matching TRBD1. The germline CDR1 and CDR2 sequences are SGHRS and YFSETQ. The J segment lost 1 base and the V segment lost 3 bases, leaving 2 bases of the junction unmatched. This CDR3 comprises 14 residues. The CDR3 region is CASSSGTGNTEAFF. As DNA, the CDR3 is TGCGCCAGCAGCTCCGGGACAGGGAACACTGAAGCTTTCTTT.

CDR3 sequence reads: CASSSREGAGELFF. The CDR3 nucleotides are TGCGCCAGCAGCTCCAGGGAAGGGGCCGGGGAGCTGTTTTTT. The chain combines TRBV5-1 with TRBJ2-2; D is perhaps TRBD1 (5 bases). The CDR3 has 14 residues. CDR1 is SGHRS, CDR2 YFSETQ, per germline. The V gene lost 3 bases and the J gene lost 6 bases, with 12 bases spanning the gap.

The chain combines TRBV7-9 with TRBJ1-4, with 7 bases identical to TRBD1. V was pared by 5 bases and J by 14 bases, with 5 bases of the junction left unmatched. In germline, CDR1 is SEHNR, CDR2 FQNEAQ (reference sequence). This CDR3 spans 11 amino acids. The CDR3 region is CASSIQGPLFF. As DNA, the CDR3 is TGTGCCAGCAGCATACAGGGGCCGCTGTTTTTT.

V is TRBV28 and J is TRBJ1-2, with D maybe TRBD1 (5 bases). Germline loops: CDR1 MDHEN, CDR2 SYDVKM. This CDR3 comprises 16 residues. Trimming shortened V by 5 bases and J by 0 bases, and 16 bases separated the two germline ends. For the CDR3, the DNA is TGTGCCAGCAGTCCCGGGGGGGGTGGGGCTAACTATGGCTACACCTTC. Its protein product is CASSPGGGGANYGYTF.

The chain joins TRBV7-9 to TRBJ2-4; 8 bases are shared with TRBD1. The J segment lost 7 bases and the V segment lost 4 bases, leaving 6 bases of the junction unmatched. Germline CDR1 SEHNR, CDR2 FQNEAQ (reference sequence). The CDR3 is made up of 14 amino acids. DNA for the CDR3: TGTGCCAGCAGCTCCGGACAGGGAAGGAACATTCAGTACTTC. Residues: CASSSGQGRNIQYF.

This clone was found a few times. This sequence joins TRBV2 and TRBJ1-5, with TRBD1 matching over 7 bases. The junction had 9 bases not matched to a gene; V was cut back by 2 bases and J by 2 bases. The CDR3 loop spans 17 amino acids. CDR1 and CDR2 from the germline V gene are SNHLY and FYNNEI. Here the CDR3 reads CASSEYRPTGGNQPQHF. CDR3 DNA: TGTGCCAGCAGTGAATACCGACCTACAGGGGGCAATCAGCCCCAGCATTTT.

This chain links TRBV11-3 with TRBJ2-5, with TRBD2 matching 10 bases. V shed 4 bases, J shed 5 bases, and the junction held 7 bases outside the gene matches. CDR3 length equals 15 residues. The germline V gene has CDR1 SGHNT and CDR2 YENEEA. Written as DNA, the CDR3 is TGTGCCAGCAGCTCTAGCGGGAGCGGGTGGGAGACCCAGTACTTC. Translating it yields CASSSSGSGWETQYF. The full variable domain, completed using reference TRBV11-3 and TRBJ2-5, is EAGVVQSPRYKIIEKKQPVAFWCNPISGHNTLYWYLQNLGQGPELLIRYENEEAVDDSQLPKDRFSAERLKGVDSTLKIQPAELGDSAVYLCASSSSGSGWETQYFGPGTRLLVL.

The chain uses TRBV4-3 and TRBJ2-2; perhaps TRBD2 as D (5 bases). The ends were cut back, 3 bases at V and 3 bases at J, with 11 bases in the middle. Germline lookup yields CDR1 LGHNA and CDR2 YSLEER. The CDR3 contains 15 residues. The CDR3 coding sequence is TGCGCCAGCAGCCAGCGGCTAGCTGACACCGGGGAGCTGTTTTTT. Its protein is CASSQRLADTGELFF.

The V and J genes are TRBV27 and TRBJ1-5; D not resolved. CDR3 size: 16 residues. V gave up 5 bases and J gave up 4 bases, with 18 bases separating them. CDR1 is MNHEY and CDR2 is SMNVEV in the germline V gene (reference sequence). CDR3 protein: CASSPPSAGLNQPQHF. CDR3 in DNA: TGTGCCAGCAGTCCGCCCTCGGCAGGACTGAATCAGCCCCAGCATTTT.

The CDR3 nucleotides read TGTGCCAGCAGCTCCGGGACAGGATCCAATGAGCAGTTCTTC. This codes for CASSSGTGSNEQFF. V is TRBV7-6 and J is TRBJ2-1; TRBD1 matches at 8 bases. The CDR3 totals 14 residues. The germline V gene has CDR1 SGHVS and CDR2 FNYEAQ. V was pared by 4 bases and J by 6 bases, with 5 bases of the junction left unmatched.

This clone was counted only a few times. This sequence joins TRBV25-1 and TRBJ2-1; tentative D call: TRBD2 (5 bases). The ends were cut back, 1 base at V and 8 bases at J, with 9 bases in the middle. Germline V gene lookup returns CDR1 MGHDK and CDR2 SYGVNS. This CDR3 has 13 residues. In DNA, the CDR3 is TGTGCCAGCAGTGAATCCGAGGGATATGAGCAGTTCTTC. Translating gives CASSESEGYEQFF.

The gene calls are TRBV2 and TRBJ2-7; perhaps TRBD1 as D (5 bases). The CDR3 extends over 14 amino acids. V was trimmed by 7 bases and J by 6 bases, leaving 19 bases between them. Germline CDR1 and CDR2: SNHLY and FYNNEI. The CDR3 sequence is CASTGALPPSEQYF. The CDR3 nucleotides are TGTGCCAGCACTGGGGCCCTCCCCCCGAGCGAGCAGTACTTC.

V is TRBV2 and J is TRBJ1-3; 12 bases agree with TRBD1. CDR3 size: 15 residues. The germline gives CDR1 SNHLY, CDR2 FYNNEI. The V segment lost 7 bases and the J segment 4 bases; nucleotides outside the gene matches: 5. The CDR3 nucleotides are TGTGCCAGCACCGGGACAGGGGGCGCCGGAAACACCATATATTTT. It yields the protein CASTGTGGAGNTIYF.

The CDR3 DNA follows: TGTGCCAGCAGCTTAGTTAGCGGGAGGGCCAATGAGCAGTTCTTC. Amino acids: CASSLVSGRANEQFF. The rearrangement links TRBV7-9 to TRBJ2-1; 11 bases fit TRBD2. The CDR3 extends over 15 amino acids. Germline values: CDR1 SEHNR, CDR2 FQNEAQ (reference sequence). With V trimmed by 1 base and J by 6 bases, 2 bases remained unmatched.

V and J are TRBV5-6 and TRBJ1-5; 8 bases map to TRBD1. The V and J ends lost 7 bases and 6 bases, in that order; junction bases with no gene match: 9. This CDR3 comprises 14 residues. Per germline, CDR1 SGHDT and CDR2 YYEEEE. The CDR3 spells CASGAGGAFQPQHF. For the CDR3, the DNA is TGTGCCAGCGGCGCAGGGGGCGCCTTTCAGCCCCAGCATTTT.

This rearrangement joins TRBV6-1 to TRBJ1-6; unclear D gene. Germline V CDR1 and CDR2: MNHNS, SASEGT. CDR3 length equals 13 residues. The V end lost 1 base, the J end lost 7 bases, and 5 bases lay between the germline ends. The DNA for the CDR3 is TGTGCCAGCAGTGAAGTTGTAAATTCACCCCTCCACTTT. Residues: CASSEVVNSPLHF.

The chain recombines TRBV7-6 with TRBJ2-2; no definite D call. There are 17 residues in the CDR3. Germline assignment: CDR1 SGHVS and CDR2 FNYEAQ. Trimming pared 1 base from V and 0 bases from J, leaving 12 bases between. CDR3 protein: CASSLVWQETNTGELFF. The CDR3 DNA follows: TGTGCCAGCAGCTTAGTATGGCAGGAAACGAACACCGGGGAGCTGTTTTTT.

This clone was seen only once. CDR3 coding DNA: TGTGCTAGTGGTTTGGGACAGACGTACCAAGAGACCCAGTACTTC. Translation gives CASGLGQTYQETQYF. This rearrangement joins TRBV12-5 to TRBJ2-5; TRBD1 might be the D (5 bases). Trimming removed 1 base at V and 0 bases at J, with 9 bases between. The CDR3 sequence is 15 residues long. The germline gives CDR1 LGHNT, CDR2 FRNRAP.